Presented here are 7 T cell receptor beta chains from one specimen sequenced in a study of long-term antiretroviral therapy in people with HIV (dated by TCRdb to 2022 to 2024). The immunoSEQ hsTCRB v3.0 assay was used at survey level resolution to sequence the TRB variable region. Imported from immuneACCESS, the table was reduced by TCRdb to in-frame sequences with V and J called. These copies leave out some clones; in studies compared against another copy, an unresolved V gene accounts for under half, and the cause of the remainder is not known. For this sample there are fewer than 15,000 clones; 60% to 80% appear just once. Around a tenth of the sample is held by the ten biggest clonotypes. The sequencing used unsorted PBMCs, collected 0.8 years before starting antiretroviral therapy. The receptors were sampled from a woman between 40 and 50 years old with HIV.

The chain combines TRBV2 with TRBJ1-2; 7 nucleotides line up with TRBD1. CDR3 length: 11 residues. Germline V CDR1 and CDR2: SNHLY, FYNNEI. The J segment lost 8 bases and the V segment lost 8 bases, leaving 5 bases of the junction unmatched. The CDR3 loop reads CASETGNGYTF. Written as DNA, the CDR3 is TGTGCCAGCGAGACAGGGAACGGCTACACCTTC.

The rearrangement uses TRBV10-3 and TRBJ1-1, with D maybe TRBD1 (6 bases). This CDR3 is 15 amino acids long. Germline V CDR1 and CDR2: ENHRY, SYGVKD. Between the trimmed V and J ends, which lost 3 bases and 3 bases, there was a span of 14 bases. The CDR3 reads CAISEYNTGYTEAFF. Here the CDR3 DNA reads TGTGCCATCAGTGAATACAACACAGGGTACACTGAAGCTTTCTTT.

The gene calls are TRBV14 and TRBJ1-4; 7 bases line up with TRBD1. This CDR3 region has 15 residues. The germline gives CDR1 SGHDN, CDR2 FVKESK. J was trimmed by 7 bases and V by 0 bases; bases with no gene match: 5. The CDR3 region is CASSQEGTVLEKLFF. The CDR3 DNA follows: TGTGCCAGCAGCCAAGAAGGGACAGTTCTTGAAAAACTGTTTTTT.

J is TRBJ2-1 and V is TRBV7-9; 7 bases are a match to TRBD2. V lost 4 bases and J lost 8; bases outside the gene matches: 5. Looked up from germline, CDR1 is SEHNR and CDR2 is FQNEAQ (reference sequence). This CDR3 region has 13 residues. CDR3 bases: TGTGCCAGCAGCTCGGGACTACGGGATGAGCAGTTCTTC. Its translation: CASSSGLRDEQFF. Complete variable domain (other parts from reference TRBV7-9 and TRBJ2-1): DTGVSQNPRHKITKRGQNVTFRCDPISEHNRLYWYRQTLGQGPEFLTYFQNEAQLEKSRLLSDRFSAERPKGSFSTLEIQRTEQGDSAMYLCASSSGLRDEQFFGPGTRLTVL.

The V gene is TRBV5-6, the J gene TRBJ1-2, with a weak D call TRBD1 (5 bases). Trimming left V 4 bases short and J 6 bases short, with 16 bases between. CDR1 is SGHDT, CDR2 YYEEEE, per germline. CDR3 length: 14 residues. The CDR3 is CASSNRDGRDGYTF. The DNA for the CDR3 is TGTGCCAGCAGCAACCGGGACGGGAGGGATGGCTACACCTTC.

J is TRBJ2-3 and V is TRBV9; TRBD2 might be the D (5 bases). Trimming removed 4 bases from V and 0 bases from J, with 12 bases in between. Per the germline V gene, CDR1 is SGDLS and CDR2 is YYNGEE. This CDR3 is built from 15 residues. The CDR3 region is CASSLRGGSTDTQYF. The CDR3 coding sequence is TGTGCCAGCAGCCTCCGGGGTGGGAGCACAGATACGCAGTATTTT. The variable domain in full, completed from reference TRBV9 and TRBJ2-3, reads DSGVTQTPKHLITATGQRVTLRCSPRSGDLSVYWYQQSLDQGLQFLIQYYNGEERAKGNILERFSAQQFPDLHSELNLSSLELGDSALYFCASSLRGGSTDTQYFGPGTRLTVL.

The V call is TRBV5-1, the J call TRBJ1-2, with a tentative D call TRBD1 (6 bases). CDR1 and CDR2 from the germline V gene are SGHRS and YFSETQ. With 2 bases removed from V and 1 base from J, the gap between germline ends came to 9 bases. The CDR3 totals 14 residues. In nucleotides, the CDR3 is TGCGCCAGCAGCTTAGGGACAATTAACTATGGCTACACCTTC. This encodes CASSLGTINYGYTF.